Shown below are 19 T cell receptor beta chains from a single sample sequenced in a study of blood T cells in healthy people across ages. A second about 7 to 11 cycle PCR used barcoded and J-beta primers. MiXCR was run by TCRdb on the 5' RACE reads, yielding one entry per CDR3 protein. The sample includes about 1 million distinct CDR3 sequences, roughly 24% of them seen just once. This sample was shared with a second study, whose subject was T cells of mothers and their children.

Sample: blood. The receptors stem from a girl aged 2 to 9 in good health.

V and J are TRBV6-6 and TRBJ2-3, with D possibly being TRBD1 (6 bases). V was trimmed by 8 bases and J by 7 bases, leaving 22 bases between them. This CDR3 comprises 15 residues. Germline V gives CDR1 MNHNY, CDR2 SVGAGI (reference sequence). Written as DNA, the CDR3 is TGTGCCAGCGCACGGGCGGACAGTCTGAATTATACGCAGTATTTT. It specifies CASARADSLNYTQYF.

This clonotype was seen a handful of times. The chain joins TRBV12-5 to TRBJ2-5; the D gene is possibly TRBD1 (5 bases). Trimming cost V 5 bases and J 4 bases, with 17 bases left between them. Germline CDR1 is LGHNT and CDR2 is FRNRAP. The CDR3 covers 15 residues. DNA for the CDR3: TGTGCTAGTGGTCTCTCCAGGGAAGTCGGAGAGACCCAGTACTTC. It translates to CASGLSREVGETQYF.

This clonotype was counted between two and nine times. This chain links TRBV15 with TRBJ2-7; D is uncertain. The CDR3 consists of 14 residues. V shed 1 base and J shed 8 bases, with 15 bases lying between them. Germline values: CDR1 LNHNV, CDR2 YYDKDF (reference sequence). The CDR3 spells CATSRVIPGAQQYF. For the CDR3, the DNA is TGTGCCACCAGCAGAGTAATACCGGGCGCACAGCAGTACTTC.

The DNA of the CDR3 is TGTGCCAGCAGTGGACAGATCTCCTACGAGCAGTACTTC. Protein product: CASSGQISYEQYF. The chain carries TRBV28 and TRBJ2-7; tentatively, D is TRBD1 (6 bases). This CDR3 spans 13 amino acids. V lost 5 bases and J lost 0, with 8 bases in between. Per the germline V gene, CDR1 is MDHEN and CDR2 is SYDVKM. Together with reference TRBV28 and TRBJ2-7, the CDR3 gives the full variable domain: DVKVTQSSRYLVKRTGEKVFLECVQDMDHENMFWYRQDPGLGLRLIYFSYDVKMKEKGDIPEGYSVSREKKERFSLILESASTNQTSMYLCASSGQISYEQYFGPGTRLTVT.

This clonotype was seen a handful of times. This chain joins TRBV7-8 and TRBJ2-5; TRBD1 agrees at 8 bases. CDR3 length: 18 amino acids. Unmatched junction bases numbered 21, after V lost 8 bases and J lost 4 bases. CDR1 SGHVS and CDR2 FQNEAQ come from the germline V gene. CDR3 DNA sequence: TGTGCCAGCTTTTCCGGACAGGGTTTATCATGGGTTATAGAGACCCAGTACTTC. It encodes CASFSGQGLSWVIETQYF.

This clonotype was observed a few times. The V call is TRBV6-5, the J call TRBJ1-1; weak D call: TRBD1 (6 bases). CDR3 length: 16 residues. CDR1 MNHEY and CDR2 SVGAGI come from the germline V gene. Trimming took 5 bases from V and 1 from J, leaving 17 bases between them. This CDR3 reads CASSPAQGRRNTEAFF. The CDR3 nucleotides read TGTGCCAGCAGTCCAGCACAGGGCAGGAGGAACACTGAAGCTTTCTTT.

This chain uses TRBV28 with TRBJ2-1, with 7 bases matching TRBD1. Germline V gene data show CDR1 as MDHEN and CDR2 as SYDVKM. The CDR3 covers 15 residues. The V gene end was trimmed by 3 bases and the J gene end by 2 bases; junction bases not matched to a gene: 4. CDR3 protein: CASSLSRGPYNEQFF. The CDR3 region has the DNA TGTGCCAGCAGTTTGTCTAGGGGGCCCTACAATGAGCAGTTCTTC.

The rearrangement links TRBV7-9 to TRBJ2-1; TRBD2 is a possible D gene (7 bases). Germline V gene sequence: CDR1 SEHNR, CDR2 FQNEAQ (reference sequence). Trimming pared 1 base from V and 7 bases from J, leaving 17 bases between. This CDR3 spans 16 amino acids. This CDR3 is CASSLERGGGGNEQFF. The CDR3 DNA is TGTGCCAGCAGCTTAGAACGAGGGGGGGGCGGGAATGAGCAGTTCTTC.

The rearrangement links TRBV6-1 to TRBJ2-2, with D possibly being TRBD1 or TRBD2 (5 bases each). The CDR3 contains 14 residues. Germline loops: CDR1 MNHNS, CDR2 SASEGT. Trimming cost V 8 bases and J 7 bases, with 17 bases left between them. CDR3 protein: CASPIGRAGGELFF. CDR3 DNA: TGTGCCAGCCCTATTGGCAGGGCGGGCGGGGAGCTGTTTTTT.

The gene calls are TRBV20-1 and TRBJ2-5; no clear D gene. The ends were cut back, 3 bases at V and 1 base at J, with 6 bases in the middle. The CDR3 sequence is 12 residues long. Germline V gene sequence: CDR1 DFQATT, CDR2 SNEGSKA (reference sequence). CDR3 coding DNA: TGCAGTGCTAGGCGGACCCAAGAGACCCAGTACTTC. It codes for CSARRTQETQYF.

On this clonotype itself: The junction and the germline gene differ at one end; a read error may be behind it. The V and J genes are TRBV5-1 and TRBJ1-4, with TRBD1 as a possible D gene (5 bases). This CDR3 is 16 amino acids long. Germline lookup yields CDR1 SGHRS and CDR2 YFSETQ. The CDR3 sequence is CASSPLTGTGNEELFF. The CDR3 nucleotides are TGCGCCAGCAGCCCGCTTACCGGGACCGGGAATGAAGAACTGTTTTTT.

This chain links TRBV29-1 with TRBJ2-1, with a possible D match to TRBD1 (5 bases). V gave up 2 bases and J gave up 9 bases, with 14 bases separating them. The length of the CDR3 is 13 residues. CDR1 and CDR2 from the germline V gene are SQVTM and ANQGSEA. CDR3 coding DNA: TGCAGCGTTGAAAAATCGGGTCAGGGTGAGCAGTTCTTC. Translated, it gives CSVEKSGQGEQFF.

This clonotype was found a few times. The chain joins TRBV20-1 to TRBJ1-1; TRBD1 might be the D (5 bases). Trimming left V 6 bases short and J 6 bases short, with 14 bases between. The CDR3 extends over 12 amino acids. Germline V gene data show CDR1 as DFQATT and CDR2 as SNEGSKA (reference sequence). CDR3 amino acids: CSAPREESEAFF. The CDR3 coding sequence is TGCAGTGCCCCCAGGGAGGAGTCTGAAGCTTTCTTT.

The chain uses TRBV15 and TRBJ2-1, with 7 bases lining up with TRBD2. The CDR3 loop spans 17 amino acids. Per the germline V gene, CDR1 is LNHNV and CDR2 is YYDKDF (reference sequence). Unmatched junction bases numbered 10, after V lost 0 bases and J lost 5 bases. In nucleotides, the CDR3 is TGTGCCACCAGCAGAGAGTCAGTCGGGGGGATCAACAATGAGCAGTTCTTC. It specifies CATSRESVGGINNEQFF.

This clonotype was observed a handful of times. The genes are TRBV20-1 and TRBJ1-5; D remains unclear. This CDR3 comprises 15 residues. Germline values: CDR1 DFQATT, CDR2 SNEGSKA (reference sequence). Trimming removed 3 bases at V and 7 bases at J, with 19 bases between. The CDR3, as DNA: TGCAGTGCTAGCGATAATGGGGAGGTCGAACAGCCCCAGCATTTT. It specifies CSASDNGEVEQPQHF.

The gene calls are TRBV23-1 and TRBJ2-3; the D gene is possibly TRBD1 (6 bases). TRBV23-1 is marked as an open reading frame, function uncertain. Trimming removed 0 bases at V and 14 bases at J, with 12 bases between. The CDR3 covers 12 residues. The CDR3 DNA follows: TGCGCCAGCAGTCAATCTTCCAGGGGAAGGTATTTT. Translation: CASSQSSRGRYF.

With respect to this clonotype: As the CDR3 is not closed by the conserved phenylalanine or tryptophan, this likely results from a read error. The limits of the CDR3 on the DNA are not certain, so only TCRdb's listed CDR3 is given. The V gene is TRBV29-1, the J gene TRBJ1-2; the table's D call TRBD1 went unverified against the DNA. Ends included, the CDR3 has 11 residues. Per germline, CDR1 SQVTM and CDR2 ANQGSEA. The CDR3 sequence: CSVVRQGHDTL.

There are a few counts of this clonotype. This chain uses TRBV28 with TRBJ2-5, with 11 bases matching TRBD2. The junction had 5 bases not matched to a gene; V was cut back by 5 bases and J by 3 bases. CDR3 length equals 15 residues. Germline CDR1 reads MDHEN; CDR2 reads SYDVKM. CDR3 DNA: TGTGCCAGCAGTCCTAGACTAGCGGGAAAAGAGACCCAGTACTTC. Translation gives CASSPRLAGKETQYF. The entire variable domain, with the rest obtained from reference TRBV28 and TRBJ2-5, is as follows: DVKVTQSSRYLVKRTGEKVFLECVQDMDHENMFWYRQDPGLGLRLIYFSYDVKMKEKGDIPEGYSVSREKKERFSLILESASTNQTSMYLCASSPRLAGKETQYFGPGTRLLVL.

This clonotype was seen more than once but under ten times. The V gene is TRBV12-3 or TRBV12-4, the J gene TRBJ2-7, with D possibly being TRBD2 (6 bases). The CDR3 is made up of 15 amino acids. Trimming cost V 1 base and J 6 bases, with 16 bases left between them. The CDR3 nucleotides are TGTGCCAGCAGTTTAGGAGACCGGGACGGGGGCGAGCAGTACTTC. Protein product: CASSLGDRDGGEQYF.